The 9 T cell receptor beta chains below all came from one sample that was sequenced in a study of OX40 agonist ivuxolimab in advanced cancers. Produced via immunoSEQ multiplex PCR; TCRdb's table is partial and in-frame only. In the table there are about 68,000 clones, 91% of which are singletons. The source was CD4+ or CD8+ T cells sorted from blood, collected in a trial of the OX40 agonist ivuxolimab. These TCRs come from an adult with an advanced solid tumor such as melanoma, head and neck, liver or kidney cancer.

This clone was recorded only once. The V gene is TRBV27, the J gene TRBJ1-2; weak D call: TRBD1 (6 bases). The CDR3 loop spans 17 amino acids. Trimming left V 3 bases short and J 1 base short, with 18 bases between. Germline CDR1 and CDR2: MNHEY and SMNVEV (reference sequence). The CDR3 bases are TGTGCCAGCAGTTTTTCCGGACAGCCCGACTTTAACTATGGCTACACCTTC. It codes for CASSFSGQPDFNYGYTF.

V gene TRBV7-8 combines with J gene TRBJ2-7, with D tentatively TRBD1 (5 bases). Germline CDR1 SGHVS, CDR2 FQNEAQ. Trimming shortened V by 5 bases and J by 2 bases, and 22 bases separated the two germline ends. The CDR3 is made up of 17 amino acids. The CDR3 region has the DNA TGTGCCAGCAGCACAACCCCGACTGGGGCCGAAACCTACGAGCAGTACTTC. This sequence encodes CASSTTPTGAETYEQYF.

The chain links TRBV11-3 to TRBJ2-3; D ambiguous. The germline V gene has CDR1 SGHNT and CDR2 YENEEA. Trimming left V 0 bases short and J 6 bases short, with 7 bases between. The CDR3 is 13 residues long. The CDR3 DNA reads TGTGCCAGCAGCTTAGATTTGACGGATACGCAGTATTTT. Its translation: CASSLDLTDTQYF.

CDR3 DNA: TGTGCCAGCAGCTTACTGGAACTCGGACTGTTTTTT. This gives the protein CASSLLELGLFF. J is TRBJ1-4 and V is TRBV7-9; D is ambiguous. The CDR3 sequence is 12 residues long. V lost 2 bases and J lost 13, with 11 bases in between. The germline CDR1 and CDR2 sequences are SEHNR and FQNEAQ (reference sequence).

V is TRBV28 and J is TRBJ2-1; D gene unclear. V lost 3 bases and J lost 2, with 11 bases in between. Germline CDR1 MDHEN, CDR2 SYDVKM. The CDR3 extends over 15 amino acids. Here the CDR3 reads CASSLAGNPYNEQFF. CDR3 sequence (DNA): TGTGCCAGCAGTTTGGCTGGGAATCCCTACAATGAGCAGTTCTTC.

This chain uses TRBV10-1 with TRBJ1-3; 10 nucleotides match TRBD1. The CDR3 extends over 16 amino acids. CDR1 WNHNN and CDR2 SYGVQD come from the germline V gene (reference sequence). Losses at the gene ends were 7 bases for V and 0 bases for J; bases not matched to a gene: 6. Here the CDR3 DNA reads TGCGCCAGCACCGCTGGGACAGGGGCCTCTGGAAACACCATATATTTT. It encodes CASTAGTGASGNTIYF.

This sequence joins TRBV11-2 and TRBJ2-1; 13 nucleotides align to TRBD2. V shed 5 bases and J 8 bases; nucleotides not matched to a gene: 6. CDR3 length: 15 amino acids. The germline gives CDR1 SGHAT, CDR2 FQNNGV. Here the CDR3 reads CASSRMGTSGDEQFF. The CDR3 nucleotides are TGTGCCAGCAGCAGAATGGGGACTAGCGGGGATGAGCAGTTCTTC.

This clone has a handful of counts. The chain employs TRBV5-1 and TRBJ1-1; D is ambiguous. Looked up from germline, CDR1 is SGHRS and CDR2 is YFSETQ. Trimming removed 0 bases at V and 0 bases at J, with 3 bases between. The CDR3 is 13 residues long. CDR3 in DNA: TGCGCCAGCAGCTTGGACCTGAACACTGAAGCTTTCTTT. Translated, it gives CASSLDLNTEAFF.

This clone counts as medium-sized. This chain joins TRBV28 and TRBJ1-1; D is unclear. V was pared by 6 bases and J by 3 bases, with 8 bases between. Germline CDR1 reads MDHEN; CDR2 reads SYDVKM. The CDR3 extends over 12 amino acids. CDR3 region: CASRNPYTEAFF. The CDR3 coding sequence is TGTGCCAGCAGAAATCCGTACACTGAAGCTTTCTTT.